This paragraph covers one TCR beta chain sequence. Its antigen is currently unknown. Germline loops: CDR1 SGHVS, CDR2 FQNEAQ. The CDR3 has 10 amino acids. V was cut by 11 bases and J by 9 bases, with 13 bases left in between. In TCRdb, the reads were re-called with MiXCR into one record per CDR3 protein. The sample yields hundreds of thousands of distinct CDR3 sequences, 15% to 20% seen once. These data are taken from a study of T cell repertoires in cytomegalovirus infection. Across the whole study: Signatures in public TCR beta sequences pointed to both CMV infection and matching HLA type. Study observations and caveats: HLA-C-restricted CMV-specific TCR beta clonotypes were dominant in the ex vivo response. Summed public TCR beta family frequency identified CMV carriers bearing the relevant HLA.

Sample: PBMCs. This TCR derives from a human donor in good health (CMV status not recorded). Some clones in this sample may be carry-over from other donors' samples. This chain connects TRBV7-8 to TRBJ1-1, with a weak D call TRBD1 (5 bases). CDR3 DNA: TGTGCCCTCAGGGAGGGAAAAGCTTTCTTT. It is translated as CALREGKAFF.